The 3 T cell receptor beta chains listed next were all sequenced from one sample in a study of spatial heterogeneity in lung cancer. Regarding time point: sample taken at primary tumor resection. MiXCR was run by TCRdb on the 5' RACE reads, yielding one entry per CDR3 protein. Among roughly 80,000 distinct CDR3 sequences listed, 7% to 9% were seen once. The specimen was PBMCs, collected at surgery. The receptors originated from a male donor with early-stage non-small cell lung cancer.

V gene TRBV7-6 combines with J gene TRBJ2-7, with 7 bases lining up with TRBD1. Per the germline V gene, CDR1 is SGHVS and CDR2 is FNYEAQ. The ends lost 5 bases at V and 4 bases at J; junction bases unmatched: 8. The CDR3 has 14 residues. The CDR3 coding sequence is TGTGCCAGCAGCCCTGACAGGGTTCGATACGAGCAGTACTTC. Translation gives CASSPDRVRYEQYF. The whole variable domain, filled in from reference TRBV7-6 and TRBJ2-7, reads GAGVSQSPRYKVTKRGQDVALRCDPISGHVSLYWYRQALGQGPEFLTYFNYEAQQDKSGLPNDRFSAERPEGSISTLTIQRTEQRDSAMYRCASSPDRVRYEQYFGPGTRLTVT.

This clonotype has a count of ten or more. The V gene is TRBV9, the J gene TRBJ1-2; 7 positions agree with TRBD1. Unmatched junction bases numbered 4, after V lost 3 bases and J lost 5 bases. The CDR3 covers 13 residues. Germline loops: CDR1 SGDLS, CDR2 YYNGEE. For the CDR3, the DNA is TGTGCCAGCAGCGCCGGGACAGCTTATGGCTACACCTTC. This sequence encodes CASSAGTAYGYTF.

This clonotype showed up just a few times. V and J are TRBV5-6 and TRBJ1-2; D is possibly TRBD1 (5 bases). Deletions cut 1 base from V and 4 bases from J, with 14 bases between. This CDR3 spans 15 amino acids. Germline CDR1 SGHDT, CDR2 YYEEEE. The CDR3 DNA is TGTGCCAGCAGCTTGACAGGCCAATATGGCTATGGCTACACCTTC. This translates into CASSLTGQYGYGYTF.